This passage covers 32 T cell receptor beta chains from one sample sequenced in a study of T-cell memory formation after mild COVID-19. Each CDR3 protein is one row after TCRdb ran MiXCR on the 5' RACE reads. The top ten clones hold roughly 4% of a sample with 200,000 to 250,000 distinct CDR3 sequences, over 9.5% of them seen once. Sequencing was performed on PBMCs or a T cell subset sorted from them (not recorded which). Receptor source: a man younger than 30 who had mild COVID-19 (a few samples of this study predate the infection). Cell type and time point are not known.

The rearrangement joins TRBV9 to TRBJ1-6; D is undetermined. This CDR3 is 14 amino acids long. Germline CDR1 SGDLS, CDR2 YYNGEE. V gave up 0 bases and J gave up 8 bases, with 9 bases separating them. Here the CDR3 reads CASSVGGWDSPLHF. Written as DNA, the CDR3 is TGTGCCAGCAGCGTAGGAGGGTGGGATTCACCCCTCCACTTT. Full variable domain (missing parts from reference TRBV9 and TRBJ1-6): DSGVTQTPKHLITATGQRVTLRCSPRSGDLSVYWYQQSLDQGLQFLIQYYNGEERAKGNILERFSAQQFPDLHSELNLSSLELGDSALYFCASSVGGWDSPLHFGNGTRLTVT.

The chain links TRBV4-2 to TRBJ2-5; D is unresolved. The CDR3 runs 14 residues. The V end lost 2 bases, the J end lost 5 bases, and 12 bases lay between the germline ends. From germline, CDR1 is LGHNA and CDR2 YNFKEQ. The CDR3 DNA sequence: TGTGCCAGCAGCCAACCGGACGAACACGAGACCCAGTACTTC. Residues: CASSQPDEHETQYF.

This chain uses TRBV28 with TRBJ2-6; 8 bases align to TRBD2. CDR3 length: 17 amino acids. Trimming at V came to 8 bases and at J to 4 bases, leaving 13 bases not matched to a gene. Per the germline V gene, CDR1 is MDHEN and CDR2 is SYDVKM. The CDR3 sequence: CASLASGLLFGANVLTF. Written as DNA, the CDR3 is TGTGCCAGCTTGGCTAGCGGGCTCCTTTTCGGGGCCAACGTCCTGACTTTC.

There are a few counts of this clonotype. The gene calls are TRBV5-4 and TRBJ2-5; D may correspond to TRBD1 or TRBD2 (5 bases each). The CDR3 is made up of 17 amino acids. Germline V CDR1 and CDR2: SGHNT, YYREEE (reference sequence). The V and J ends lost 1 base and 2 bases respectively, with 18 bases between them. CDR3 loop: CASSLRATVGVQETQYF. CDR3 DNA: TGTGCCAGCAGCTTGAGGGCTACAGTGGGGGTTCAAGAGACCCAGTACTTC. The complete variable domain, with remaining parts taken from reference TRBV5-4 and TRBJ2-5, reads ETGVTQSPTHLIKTRGQQVTLRCSSQSGHNTVSWYQQALGQGPQFIFQYYREEENGRGNFPPRFSGLQFPNYSSELNVNALELDDSALYLCASSLRATVGVQETQYFGPGTRLLVL.

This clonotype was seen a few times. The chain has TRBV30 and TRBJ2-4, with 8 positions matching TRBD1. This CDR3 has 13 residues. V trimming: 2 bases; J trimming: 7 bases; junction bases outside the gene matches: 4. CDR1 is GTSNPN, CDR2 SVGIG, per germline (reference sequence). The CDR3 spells CAWSRQGRNIQYF. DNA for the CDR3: TGTGCCTGGAGTCGACAGGGGAGGAACATTCAGTACTTC.

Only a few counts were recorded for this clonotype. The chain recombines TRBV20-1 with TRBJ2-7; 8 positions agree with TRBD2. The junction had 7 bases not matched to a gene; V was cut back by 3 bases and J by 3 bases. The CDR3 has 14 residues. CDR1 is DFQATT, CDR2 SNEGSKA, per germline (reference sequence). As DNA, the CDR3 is TGCAGTGCTAGTGGGCTAGCGGGTGGCTACGAGCAGTACGTC. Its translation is CSASGLAGGYEQYV.

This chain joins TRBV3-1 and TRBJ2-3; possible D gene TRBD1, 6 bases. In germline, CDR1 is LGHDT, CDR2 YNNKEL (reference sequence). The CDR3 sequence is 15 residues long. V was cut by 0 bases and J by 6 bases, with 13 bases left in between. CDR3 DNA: TGTGCCAGCAGCCAAGAGTGGGGGCGCGGGGATACGCAGTATTTT. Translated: CASSQEWGRGDTQYF.

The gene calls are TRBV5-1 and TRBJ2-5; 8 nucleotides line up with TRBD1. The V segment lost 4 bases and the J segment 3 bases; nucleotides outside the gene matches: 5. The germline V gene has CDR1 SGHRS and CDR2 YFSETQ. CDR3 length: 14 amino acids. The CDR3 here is CASSHGTGEETQYF. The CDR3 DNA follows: TGCGCCAGCAGCCACGGGACAGGAGAAGAGACCCAGTACTTC. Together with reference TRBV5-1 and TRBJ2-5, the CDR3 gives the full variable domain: KAGVTQTPRYLIKTRGQQVTLSCSPISGHRSVSWYQQTPGQGLQFLFEYFSETQRNKGNFPGRFSGRQFSNSRSEMNVSTLELGDSALYLCASSHGTGEETQYFGPGTRLLVL.

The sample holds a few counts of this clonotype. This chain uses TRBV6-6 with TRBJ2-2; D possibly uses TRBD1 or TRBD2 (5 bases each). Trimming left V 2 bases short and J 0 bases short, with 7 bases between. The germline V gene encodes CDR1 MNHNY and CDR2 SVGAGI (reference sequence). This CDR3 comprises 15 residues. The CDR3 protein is CASSYRGPNTGELFF. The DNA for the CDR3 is TGTGCCAGCAGTTACAGGGGACCGAACACCGGGGAGCTGTTTTTT.

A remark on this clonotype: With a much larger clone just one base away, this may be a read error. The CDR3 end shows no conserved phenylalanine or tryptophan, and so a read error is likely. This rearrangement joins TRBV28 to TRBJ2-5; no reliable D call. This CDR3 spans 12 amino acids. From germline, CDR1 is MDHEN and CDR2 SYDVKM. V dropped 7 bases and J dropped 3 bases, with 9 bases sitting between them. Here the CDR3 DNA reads TGTGCCAGCAACGAGGCTGAAGAGACCCAGTACTTA. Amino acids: CASNEAEETQYL.

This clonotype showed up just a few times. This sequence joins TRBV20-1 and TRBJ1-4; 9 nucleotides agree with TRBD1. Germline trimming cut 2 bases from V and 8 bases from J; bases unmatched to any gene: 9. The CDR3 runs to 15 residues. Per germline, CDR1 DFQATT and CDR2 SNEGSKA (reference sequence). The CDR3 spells CSARRAGTGREKLFF. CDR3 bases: TGCAGTGCTAGACGGGCTGGGACAGGGAGAGAAAAACTGTTTTTT.

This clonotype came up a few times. For the CDR3, the DNA is TGTGCCAGCAGCCCGGGGGGGGTAATTCCCTACGAGCAGTACTTC. Translated, it gives CASSPGGVIPYEQYF. The V gene is TRBV5-4, the J gene TRBJ2-7; 8 bases are shared with TRBD2. Germline CDR1 reads SGHNT; CDR2 reads YYREEE (reference sequence). V gave up 4 bases and J gave up 2 bases; unmatched junction bases: 8. The CDR3 has 15 amino acids.

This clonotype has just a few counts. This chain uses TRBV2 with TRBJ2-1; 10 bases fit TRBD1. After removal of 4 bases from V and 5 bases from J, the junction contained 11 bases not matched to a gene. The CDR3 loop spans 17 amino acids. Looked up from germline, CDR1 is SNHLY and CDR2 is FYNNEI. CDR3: CASSGDRGLTTNNEQFF. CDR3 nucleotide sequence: TGTGCCAGCAGTGGTGACAGGGGGCTCACTACCAACAATGAGCAGTTCTTC.

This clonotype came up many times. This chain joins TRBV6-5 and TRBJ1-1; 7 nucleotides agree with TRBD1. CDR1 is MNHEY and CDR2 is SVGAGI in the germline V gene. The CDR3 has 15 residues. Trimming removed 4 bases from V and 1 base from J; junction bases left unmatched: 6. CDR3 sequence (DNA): TGTGCCAGCAGTTCAGGGGGTAACAAGAACACTGAAGCTTTCTTT. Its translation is CASSSGGNKNTEAFF.

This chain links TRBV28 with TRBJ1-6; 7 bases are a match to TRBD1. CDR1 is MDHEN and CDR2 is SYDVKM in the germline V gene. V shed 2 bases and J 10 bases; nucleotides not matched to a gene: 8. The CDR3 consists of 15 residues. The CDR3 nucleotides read TGTGCCAGCAGTTTAGTGGCAGGGGGTCGGTCACCCCTCCACTTT. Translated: CASSLVAGGRSPLHF.

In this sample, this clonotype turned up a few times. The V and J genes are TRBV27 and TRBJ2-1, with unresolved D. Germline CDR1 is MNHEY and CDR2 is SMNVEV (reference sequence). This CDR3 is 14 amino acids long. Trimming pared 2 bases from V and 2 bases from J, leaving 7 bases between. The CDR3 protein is CASSLRPTYNEQFF. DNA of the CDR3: TGTGCCAGCAGTTTACGCCCGACCTACAATGAGCAGTTCTTC.

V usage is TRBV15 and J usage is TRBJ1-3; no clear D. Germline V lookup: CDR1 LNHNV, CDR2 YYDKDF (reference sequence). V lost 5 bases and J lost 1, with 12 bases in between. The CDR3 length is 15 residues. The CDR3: CATSPRWGSGNTIYF. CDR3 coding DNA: TGTGCCACCAGCCCTAGGTGGGGATCTGGAAACACCATATATTTT.

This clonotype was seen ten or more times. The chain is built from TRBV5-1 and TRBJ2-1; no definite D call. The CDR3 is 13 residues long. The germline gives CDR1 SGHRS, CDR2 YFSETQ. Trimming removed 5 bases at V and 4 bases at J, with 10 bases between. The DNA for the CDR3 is TGCGCCAGCAGTGCCGACTTTTACAATGAGCAGTTCTTC. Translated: CASSADFYNEQFF.

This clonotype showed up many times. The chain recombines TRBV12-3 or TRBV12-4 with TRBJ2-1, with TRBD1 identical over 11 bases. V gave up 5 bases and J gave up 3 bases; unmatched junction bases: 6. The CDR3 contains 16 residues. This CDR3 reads CASSGPGTGGYNEQFF. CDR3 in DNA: TGTGCCAGCAGTGGACCGGGGACAGGGGGCTACAATGAGCAGTTCTTC.

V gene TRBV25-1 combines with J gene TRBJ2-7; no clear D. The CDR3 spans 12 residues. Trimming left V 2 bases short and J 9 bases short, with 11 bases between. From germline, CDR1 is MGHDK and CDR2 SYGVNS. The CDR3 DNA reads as TGTGCCAGCAGTGAAACGGGTACGGCGCAGTACTTC. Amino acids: CASSETGTAQYF.

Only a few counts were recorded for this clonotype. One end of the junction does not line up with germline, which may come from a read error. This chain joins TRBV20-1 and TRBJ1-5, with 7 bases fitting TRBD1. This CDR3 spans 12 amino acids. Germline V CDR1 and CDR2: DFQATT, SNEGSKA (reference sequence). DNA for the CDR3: TGCAGTGCGGTGACAGGGTCTCAGCCCAAGCATTTT. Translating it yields CSAVTGSQPKHF.

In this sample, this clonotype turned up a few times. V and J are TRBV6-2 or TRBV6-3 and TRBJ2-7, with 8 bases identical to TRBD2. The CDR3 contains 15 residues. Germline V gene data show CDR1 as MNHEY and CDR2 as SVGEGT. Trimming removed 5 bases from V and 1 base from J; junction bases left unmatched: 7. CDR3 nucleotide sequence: TGTGCCAGCAGTATGCAGGCGGGGGGATCCTACGAGCAGTACGTC. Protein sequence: CASSMQAGGSYEQYV.

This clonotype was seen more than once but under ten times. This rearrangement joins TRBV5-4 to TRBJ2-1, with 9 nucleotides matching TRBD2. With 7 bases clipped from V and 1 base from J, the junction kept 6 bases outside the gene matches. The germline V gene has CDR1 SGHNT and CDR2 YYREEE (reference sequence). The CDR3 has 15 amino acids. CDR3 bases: TGTGCCAGCGGACGCACTAGCGGGTCCTACAATGAGCAGTTCTTC. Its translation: CASGRTSGSYNEQFF.

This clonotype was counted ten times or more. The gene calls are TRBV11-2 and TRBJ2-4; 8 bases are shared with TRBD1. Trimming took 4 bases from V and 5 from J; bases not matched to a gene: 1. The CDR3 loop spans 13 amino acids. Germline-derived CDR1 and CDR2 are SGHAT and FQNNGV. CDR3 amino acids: CASSSQGENIQYF. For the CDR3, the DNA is TGTGCCAGCAGCTCACAGGGGGAAAACATTCAGTACTTC.

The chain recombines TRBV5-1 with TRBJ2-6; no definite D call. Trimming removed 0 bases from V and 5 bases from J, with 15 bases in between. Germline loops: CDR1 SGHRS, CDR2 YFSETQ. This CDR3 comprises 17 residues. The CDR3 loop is CASSLDFLALRANVLTF. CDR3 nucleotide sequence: TGCGCCAGCAGCTTGGATTTTCTGGCTCTGCGGGCCAACGTCCTGACTTTC.

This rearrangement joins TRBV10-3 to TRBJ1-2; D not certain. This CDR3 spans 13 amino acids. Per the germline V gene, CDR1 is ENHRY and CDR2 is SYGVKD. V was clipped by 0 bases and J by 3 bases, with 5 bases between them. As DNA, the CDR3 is TGTGCCATCAGTGAGTCGGACTACTATGGCTACACCTTC. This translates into CAISESDYYGYTF.

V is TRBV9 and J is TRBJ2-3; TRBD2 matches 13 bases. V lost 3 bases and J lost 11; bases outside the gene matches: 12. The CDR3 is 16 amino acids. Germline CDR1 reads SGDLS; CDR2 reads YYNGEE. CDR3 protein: CASSDPTGLAGDLQYF. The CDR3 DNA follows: TGTGCCAGCAGCGACCCGACTGGACTAGCGGGGGACCTGCAGTATTTT. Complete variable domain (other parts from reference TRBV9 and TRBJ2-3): DSGVTQTPKHLITATGQRVTLRCSPRSGDLSVYWYQQSLDQGLQFLIQYYNGEERAKGNILERFSAQQFPDLHSELNLSSLELGDSALYFCASSDPTGLAGDLQYFGPGTRLTVL.

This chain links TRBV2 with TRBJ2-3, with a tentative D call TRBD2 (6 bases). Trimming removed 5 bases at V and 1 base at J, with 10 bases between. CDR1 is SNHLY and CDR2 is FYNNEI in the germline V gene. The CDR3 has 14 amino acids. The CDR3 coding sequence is TGTGCCAGCAGTTTACAGCGGGGCACAGATACGCAGTATTTT. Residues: CASSLQRGTDTQYF.

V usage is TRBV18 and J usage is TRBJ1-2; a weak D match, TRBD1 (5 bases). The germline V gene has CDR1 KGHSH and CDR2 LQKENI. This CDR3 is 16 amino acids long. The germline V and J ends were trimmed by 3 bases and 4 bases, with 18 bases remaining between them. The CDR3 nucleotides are TGTGCCAGCTCACCGACAATATTACAGGCAACCTATGGCTACACCTTC. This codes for CASSPTILQATYGYTF.

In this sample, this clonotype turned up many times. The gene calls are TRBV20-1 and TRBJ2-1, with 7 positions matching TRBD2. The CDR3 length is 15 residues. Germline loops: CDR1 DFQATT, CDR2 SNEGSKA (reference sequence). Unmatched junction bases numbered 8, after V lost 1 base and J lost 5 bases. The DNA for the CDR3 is TGCAGTGCTAGAGCCTTGGCGGGGGAGAACAATGAGCAGTTCTTC. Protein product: CSARALAGENNEQFF.

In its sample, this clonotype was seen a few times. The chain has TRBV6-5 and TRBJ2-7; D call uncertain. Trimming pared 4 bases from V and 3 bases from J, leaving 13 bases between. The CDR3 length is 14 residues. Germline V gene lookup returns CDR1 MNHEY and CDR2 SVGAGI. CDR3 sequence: CASSSTPPNYEQYF. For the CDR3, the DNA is TGTGCCAGCAGTTCGACCCCCCCCAACTACGAGCAGTACTTC.

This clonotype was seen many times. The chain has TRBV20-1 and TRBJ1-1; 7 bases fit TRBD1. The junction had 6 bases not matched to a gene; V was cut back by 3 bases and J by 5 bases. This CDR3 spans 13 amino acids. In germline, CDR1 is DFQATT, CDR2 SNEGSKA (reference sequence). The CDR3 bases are TGCAGTGCTAGGTCAGGGGGTGGGACTGAAGCTTTCTTT. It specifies CSARSGGGTEAFF.